This TCR beta chain is from a study of long-term antiretroviral therapy in people with HIV. This clone is a singleton in its sample. V shed 3 bases and J 2 bases; nucleotides not matched to a gene: 5. This CDR3 has 14 residues. In germline, CDR1 is SGHRS, CDR2 YFSETQ. People in the study who had HIV all got their treatment in the United States. Samples held about 0.9-10 million cryopreserved PBMC, and DNA extraction followed. Version v3.0 of the immunoSEQ assay ran at survey level. Researchers set sequencing to target roughly 40,000-50,000 T-cell genomes per sample. The protocol was immunoSEQ multiplex PCR, while the TCRdb copy is restricted to in-frame clones and leaves out a portion. The sample contains 25,000 to 30,000 clones, 84% of which appear only once.

Sequencing used unsorted PBMCs, obtained 0.4 years after starting antiretroviral therapy. This receptor was obtained from a man aged 18-30 years with HIV. The chain couples TRBV5-1 to TRBJ2-7, with 7 bases matching TRBD1. The CDR3 nucleotides are TGCGCCAGCAGCTCCCCCGGGACAGCCTACGAGCAGTACTTC. Protein product: CASSSPGTAYEQYF. Full variable domain (missing parts from reference TRBV5-1 and TRBJ2-7): KAGVTQTPRYLIKTRGQQVTLSCSPISGHRSVSWYQQTPGQGLQFLFEYFSETQRNKGNFPGRFSGRQFSNSRSEMNVSTLELGDSALYLCASSSPGTAYEQYFGPGTRLTVT.